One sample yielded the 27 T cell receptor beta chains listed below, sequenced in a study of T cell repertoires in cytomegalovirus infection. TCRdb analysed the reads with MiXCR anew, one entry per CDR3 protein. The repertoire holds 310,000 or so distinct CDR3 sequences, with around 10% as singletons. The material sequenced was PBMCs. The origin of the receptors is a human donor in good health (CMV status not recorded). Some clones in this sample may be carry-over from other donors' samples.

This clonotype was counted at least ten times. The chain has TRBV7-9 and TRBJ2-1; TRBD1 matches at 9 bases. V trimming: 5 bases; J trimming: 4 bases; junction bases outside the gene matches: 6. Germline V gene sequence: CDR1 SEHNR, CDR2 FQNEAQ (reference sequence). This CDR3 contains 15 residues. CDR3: CASSRKTGGYNEQFF. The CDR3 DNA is TGTGCCAGCAGCCGGAAGACAGGGGGATACAATGAGCAGTTCTTC. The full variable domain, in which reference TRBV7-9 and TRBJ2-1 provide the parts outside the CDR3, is DTGVSQNPRHKITKRGQNVTFRCDPISEHNRLYWYRQTLGQGPEFLTYFQNEAQLEKSRLLSDRFSAERPKGSFSTLEIQRTEQGDSAMYLCASSRKTGGYNEQFFGPGTRLTVL.

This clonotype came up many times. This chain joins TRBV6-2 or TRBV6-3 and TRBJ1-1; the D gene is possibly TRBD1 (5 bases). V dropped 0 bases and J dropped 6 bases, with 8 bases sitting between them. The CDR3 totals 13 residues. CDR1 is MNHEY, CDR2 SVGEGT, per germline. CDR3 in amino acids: CASSYSWGAEAFF. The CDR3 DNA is TGTGCCAGCAGTTACTCGTGGGGGGCTGAAGCTTTCTTT.

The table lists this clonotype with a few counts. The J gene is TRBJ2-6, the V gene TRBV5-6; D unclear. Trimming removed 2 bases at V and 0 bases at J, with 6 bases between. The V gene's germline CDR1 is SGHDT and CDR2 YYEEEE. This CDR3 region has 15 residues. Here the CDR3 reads CASSFQVSGANVLTF. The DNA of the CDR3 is TGTGCCAGCAGCTTCCAGGTCTCTGGGGCCAACGTCCTGACTTTC.

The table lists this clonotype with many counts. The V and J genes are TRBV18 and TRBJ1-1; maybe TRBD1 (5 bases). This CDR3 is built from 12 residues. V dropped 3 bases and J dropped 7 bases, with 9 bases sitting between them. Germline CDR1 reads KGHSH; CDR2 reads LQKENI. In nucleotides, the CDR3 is TGTGCCAGCTCACCTGCAGGGCGTGAAGCTTTCTTT. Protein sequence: CASSPAGREAFF.

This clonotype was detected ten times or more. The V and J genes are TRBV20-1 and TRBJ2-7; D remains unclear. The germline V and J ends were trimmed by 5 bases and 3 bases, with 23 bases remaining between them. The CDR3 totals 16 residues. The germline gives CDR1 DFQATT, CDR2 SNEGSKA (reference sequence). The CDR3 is CSARAIDRPYFYEQYV. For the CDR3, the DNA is TGCAGTGCTCGAGCAATAGACCGCCCGTACTTCTACGAGCAGTACGTC.

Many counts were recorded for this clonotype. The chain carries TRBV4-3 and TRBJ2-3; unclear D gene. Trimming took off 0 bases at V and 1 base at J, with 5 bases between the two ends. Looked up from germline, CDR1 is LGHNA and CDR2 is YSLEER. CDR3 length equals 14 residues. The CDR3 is CASSQDGGTDTQYF. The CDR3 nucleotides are TGCGCCAGCAGCCAAGATGGGGGCACAGATACGCAGTATTTT.

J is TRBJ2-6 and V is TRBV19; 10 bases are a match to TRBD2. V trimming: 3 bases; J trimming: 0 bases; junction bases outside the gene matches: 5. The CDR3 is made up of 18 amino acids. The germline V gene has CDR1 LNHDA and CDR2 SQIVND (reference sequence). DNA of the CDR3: TGTGCCAGTAGTATTTTTAGCGGGGGGCGCTCTGGGGCCAACGTCCTGACTTTC. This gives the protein CASSIFSGGRSGANVLTF.

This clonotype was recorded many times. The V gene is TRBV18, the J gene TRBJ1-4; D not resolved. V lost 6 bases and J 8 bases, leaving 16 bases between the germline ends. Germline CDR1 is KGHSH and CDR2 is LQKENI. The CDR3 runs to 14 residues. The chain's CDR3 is CASSQISAQEKLFF. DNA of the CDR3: TGTGCCAGCTCTCAGATCTCAGCTCAAGAAAAACTGTTTTTT. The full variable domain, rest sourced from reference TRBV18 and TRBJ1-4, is NAGVMQNPRHLVRRRGQEARLRCSPMKGHSHVYWYRQLPEEGLKFMVYLQKENIIDESGMPKERFSAEFPKEGPSILRIQQVVRGDSAAYFCASSQISAQEKLFFGSGTQLSVL.

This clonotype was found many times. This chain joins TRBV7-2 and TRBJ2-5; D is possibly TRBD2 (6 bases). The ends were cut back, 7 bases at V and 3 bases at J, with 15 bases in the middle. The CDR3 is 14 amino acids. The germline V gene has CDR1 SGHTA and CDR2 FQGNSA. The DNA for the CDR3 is TGTGCCAGCACCCTTTGGACTACGAAAGAGACCCAGTACTTC. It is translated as CASTLWTTKETQYF.

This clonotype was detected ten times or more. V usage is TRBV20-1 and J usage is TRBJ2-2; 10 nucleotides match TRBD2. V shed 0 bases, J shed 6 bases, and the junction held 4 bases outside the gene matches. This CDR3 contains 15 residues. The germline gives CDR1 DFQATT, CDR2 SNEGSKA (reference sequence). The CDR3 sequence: CSARDGSGGPGELFF. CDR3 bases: TGCAGTGCTAGAGACGGTAGCGGGGGGCCCGGGGAGCTGTTTTTT.

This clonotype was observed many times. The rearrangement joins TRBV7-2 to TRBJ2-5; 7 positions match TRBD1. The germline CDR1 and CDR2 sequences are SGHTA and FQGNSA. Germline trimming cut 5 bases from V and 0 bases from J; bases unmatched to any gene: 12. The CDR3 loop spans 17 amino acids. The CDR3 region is CASSTRQGRGYQETQYF. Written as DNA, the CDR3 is TGTGCCAGCAGCACCCGACAGGGACGAGGGTACCAAGAGACCCAGTACTTC. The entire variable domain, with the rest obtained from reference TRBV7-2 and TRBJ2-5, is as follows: GAGVSQSPSNKVTEKGKDVELRCDPISGHTALYWYRQSLGQGLEFLIYFQGNSAPDKSGLPSDRFSAERTGGSVSTLTIQRTQQEDSAVYLCASSTRQGRGYQETQYFGPGTRLLVL.

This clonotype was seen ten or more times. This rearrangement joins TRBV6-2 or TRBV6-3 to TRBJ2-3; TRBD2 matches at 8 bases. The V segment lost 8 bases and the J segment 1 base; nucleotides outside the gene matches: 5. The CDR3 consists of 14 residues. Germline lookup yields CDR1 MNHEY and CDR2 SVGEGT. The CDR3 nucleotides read TGTGCCAGCCTGGGACTAGTTGGCACAGATACGCAGTATTTT. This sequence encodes CASLGLVGTDTQYF.

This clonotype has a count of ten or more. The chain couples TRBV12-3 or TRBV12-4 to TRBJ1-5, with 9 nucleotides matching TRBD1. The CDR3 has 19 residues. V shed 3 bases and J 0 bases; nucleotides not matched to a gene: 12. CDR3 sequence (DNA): TGTGCCAGCAGTTTTCGACCCTGGGACAGGGAAGATAGCAATCAGCCCCAGCATTTT. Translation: CASSFRPWDREDSNQPQHF.

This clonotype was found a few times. Written as DNA, the CDR3 is TGCAGCGTTACCTCGGGTGGAGACACTGAAGCTTTCTTT. It yields the protein CSVTSGGDTEAFF. The rearrangement links TRBV29-1 to TRBJ1-1, with D unresolved. Germline V gene data show CDR1 as SQVTM and CDR2 as ANQGSEA. CDR3 length equals 13 residues. The germline V and J ends were trimmed by 5 bases and 3 bases, with 13 bases remaining between them. The variable domain in full, with the rest retrieved from reference TRBV29-1 and TRBJ1-1, is SAVISQKPSRDICQRGTSLTIQCQVDSQVTMMFWYRQQPGQSLTLIATANQGSEATYESGFVIDKFPISRPNLTFSTLTVSNMSPEDSSIYLCSVTSGGDTEAFFGQGTRLTVV.

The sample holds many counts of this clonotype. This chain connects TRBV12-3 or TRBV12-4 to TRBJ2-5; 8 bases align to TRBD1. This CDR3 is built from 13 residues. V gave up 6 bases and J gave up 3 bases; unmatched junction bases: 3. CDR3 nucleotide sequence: TGTGCCAGCAGGGACAGGGTCGAAGAGACCCAGTACTTC. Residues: CASRDRVEETQYF.

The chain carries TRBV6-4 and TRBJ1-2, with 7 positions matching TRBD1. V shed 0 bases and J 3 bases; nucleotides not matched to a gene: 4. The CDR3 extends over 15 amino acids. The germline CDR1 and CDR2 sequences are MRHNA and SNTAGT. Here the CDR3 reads CASSDSDRAHYGYTF. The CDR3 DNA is TGTGCCAGCAGTGACTCTGACAGGGCCCACTATGGCTACACCTTC.

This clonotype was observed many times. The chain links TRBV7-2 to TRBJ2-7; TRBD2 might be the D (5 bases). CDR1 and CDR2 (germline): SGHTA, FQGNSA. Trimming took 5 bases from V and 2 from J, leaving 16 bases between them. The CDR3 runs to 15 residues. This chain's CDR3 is CASSRNLGSPYEQYF. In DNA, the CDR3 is TGTGCCAGCAGCCGTAATTTGGGGAGCCCCTACGAGCAGTACTTC.

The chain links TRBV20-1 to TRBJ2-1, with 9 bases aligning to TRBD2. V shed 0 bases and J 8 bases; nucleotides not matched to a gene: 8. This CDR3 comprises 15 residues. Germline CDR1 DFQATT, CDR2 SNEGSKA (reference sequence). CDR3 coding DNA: TGCAGTGCTAGAGAGAGCGGGGGGCGGTTATATGAGCAGTTCTTC. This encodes CSARESGGRLYEQFF.

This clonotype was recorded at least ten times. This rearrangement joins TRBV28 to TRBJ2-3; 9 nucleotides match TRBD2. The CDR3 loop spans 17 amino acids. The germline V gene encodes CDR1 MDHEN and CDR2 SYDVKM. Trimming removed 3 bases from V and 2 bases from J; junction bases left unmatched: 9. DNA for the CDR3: TGTGCCAGCAGTTTTGGTTCTAGCGGGACCTTCACAGATACGCAGTATTTT. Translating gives CASSFGSSGTFTDTQYF.

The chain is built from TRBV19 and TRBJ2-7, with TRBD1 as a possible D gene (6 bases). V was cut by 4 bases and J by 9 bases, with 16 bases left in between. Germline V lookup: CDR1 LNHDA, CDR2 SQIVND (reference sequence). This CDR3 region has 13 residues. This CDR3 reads CASSNGWDTGQYF. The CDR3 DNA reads TGTGCCAGTAGTAACGGCTGGGACACCGGGCAGTACTTC.

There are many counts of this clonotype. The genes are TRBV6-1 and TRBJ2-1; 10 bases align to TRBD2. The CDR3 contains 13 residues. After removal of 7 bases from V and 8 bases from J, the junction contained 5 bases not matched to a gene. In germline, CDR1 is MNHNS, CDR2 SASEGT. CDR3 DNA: TGTGCCAGCATACAGCGGGGGGGCTATGAGCAGTTCTTC. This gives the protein CASIQRGGYEQFF.

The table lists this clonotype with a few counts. The CDR3 DNA reads TGCAGTGCAACCGACAGCTCATTCAGGAACTTTAATGAAAAACTGTTTTTT. It yields the protein CSATDSSFRNFNEKLFF. The chain is built from TRBV20-1 and TRBJ1-4; the D gene is possibly TRBD1 (5 bases). V shed 6 bases and J shed 4 bases, with 24 bases lying between them. There are 17 residues in the CDR3. Germline CDR1 and CDR2: DFQATT and SNEGSKA (reference sequence).

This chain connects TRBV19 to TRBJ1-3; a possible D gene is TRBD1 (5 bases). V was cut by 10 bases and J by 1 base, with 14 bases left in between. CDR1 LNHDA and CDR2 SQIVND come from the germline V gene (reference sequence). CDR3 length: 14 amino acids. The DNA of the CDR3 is TGTGCCACCACCGGTGGGGGTTCTGGAAACACCATATATTTT. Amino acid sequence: CATTGGGSGNTIYF.

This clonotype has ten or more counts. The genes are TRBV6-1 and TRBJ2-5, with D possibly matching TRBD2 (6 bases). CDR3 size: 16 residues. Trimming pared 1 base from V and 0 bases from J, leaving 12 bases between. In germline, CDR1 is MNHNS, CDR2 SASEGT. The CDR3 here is CASSEGEDRYQETQYF. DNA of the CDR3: TGTGCCAGCAGTGAAGGGGAGGACCGGTACCAAGAGACCCAGTACTTC.

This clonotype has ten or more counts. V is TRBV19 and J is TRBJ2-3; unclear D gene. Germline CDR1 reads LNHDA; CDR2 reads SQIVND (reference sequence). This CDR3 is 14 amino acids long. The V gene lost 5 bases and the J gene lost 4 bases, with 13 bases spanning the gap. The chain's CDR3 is CASSDRGDADTQYF. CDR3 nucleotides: TGTGCCAGTAGTGACCGTGGAGACGCAGATACGCAGTATTTT.

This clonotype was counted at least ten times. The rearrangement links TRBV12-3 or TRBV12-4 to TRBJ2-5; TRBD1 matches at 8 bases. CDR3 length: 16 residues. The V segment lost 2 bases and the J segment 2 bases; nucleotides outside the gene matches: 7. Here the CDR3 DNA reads TGTGCCAGCAGTTTACGCAGGGGGCCGGGGCAAGAGACCCAGTACTTC. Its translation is CASSLRRGPGQETQYF.

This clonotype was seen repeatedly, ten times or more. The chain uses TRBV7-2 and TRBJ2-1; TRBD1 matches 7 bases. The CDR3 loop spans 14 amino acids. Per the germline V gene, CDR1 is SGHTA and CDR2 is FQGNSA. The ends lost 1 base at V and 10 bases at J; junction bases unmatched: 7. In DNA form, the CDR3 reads TGTGCCAGCAGCTTAGACAGGGGAGCCAGAGAGCAGTTCTTC. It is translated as CASSLDRGAREQFF.